The 5 T cell receptor beta chains below all came from one sample that was sequenced in a study of blood T cell repertoires in COVID-19. Generated by immunoSEQ multiplex PCR, the TCRdb table keeps only in-frame clones and is missing some. The sample gives just over 350,000 clones, about 88% of which show up once; around 7.5% is in the top ten. The sample comprised peripheral blood. The receptors here all came from a woman aged 55 to 70 with COVID-19, enrolled during active disease.

V and J are TRBV7-8 and TRBJ1-2; TRBD1 matches 10 bases. The CDR3 length is 15 residues. V was clipped by 6 bases and J by 5 bases; unmatched bases: 9. CDR1 is SGHVS and CDR2 is FQNEAQ in the germline V gene. This CDR3 reads CASSQDRGLVYGYTF. CDR3 nucleotides: TGTGCCAGCAGTCAAGACAGGGGGCTTGTGTATGGCTACACCTTC.

This clone has more than one count but fewer than ten. The chain recombines TRBV15 with TRBJ2-1; D gene unclear. Germline lookup yields CDR1 LNHNV and CDR2 YYDKDF (reference sequence). CDR3 size: 12 residues. V gave up 0 bases and J gave up 10 bases, with 7 bases separating them. CDR3 protein: CATSRDLREQFF. CDR3 coding DNA: TGTGCCACCAGCAGAGATCTACGGGAGCAGTTCTTC.

The chain recombines TRBV27 with TRBJ1-2, with D hard to call. This CDR3 contains 15 residues. Looked up from germline, CDR1 is MNHEY and CDR2 is SMNVEV (reference sequence). The V gene lost 5 bases and the J gene lost 13 bases, with 26 bases spanning the gap. CDR3 residues: CASSTALLGREGVTF. CDR3 bases: TGTGCCAGCAGTACCGCCCTTCTGGGCCGGGAGGGAGTCACCTTC.

This rearrangement joins TRBV6-5 to TRBJ1-1, with TRBD1 as a possible D gene (6 bases). The CDR3 runs 16 residues. Germline V lookup: CDR1 MNHEY, CDR2 SVGAGI. Between the trimmed V and J ends, which lost 0 bases and 2 bases, there was a span of 13 bases. As DNA, the CDR3 is TGTGCCAGCAGTTACTCGGTAGGGGGTGGAAACACTGAAGCTTTCTTT. It translates to CASSYSVGGGNTEAFF.

This clone was counted once. The rearrangement uses TRBV6-5 and TRBJ2-3; a possible D gene is TRBD1 (5 bases). Germline V gene sequence: CDR1 MNHEY, CDR2 SVGAGI. V lost 0 bases and J 5 bases, leaving 12 bases between the germline ends. The CDR3 length is 15 residues. CDR3 nucleotides: TGTGCCAGCAGTTACTCGAATCCCAGGGTAGATACGCAGTATTTT. Protein product: CASSYSNPRVDTQYF.